This T cell receptor (beta chain) appears in the sequencing data of a study of blood T cell repertoires in COVID-19. Study context: Acute and convalescent COVID-19 samples came from the United States, Italy and Spain. PBMCs, B-cell-depleted T cells, or T cells were the source of the cDNA or gDNA that made up the material.

CDR3 size: 15 residues. V lost 4 bases, J lost 9 bases, and 9 bases stayed unmatched. The germline CDR1 and CDR2 sequences are SGHRS and YFSETQ. Original processing methods: Quantification of nucleated cells was approximated via reference gene primer amplification. The assay was immunoSEQ multiplex PCR, and TCRdb's table has in-frame clones only and misses some. V, J and clone size were drawn from that table, and D and trimming were deduced from the DNA. The sample lists about 77,000 clones, about nine tenths occurring once. This receptor was taken from an elderly woman with acute or convalescent COVID-19. What was sequenced was peripheral blood. V gene TRBV5-1 combines with J gene TRBJ2-1; TRBD2 matches at 11 bases. In DNA, the CDR3 is TGCGCCAGCAGCACCCTAGCGGGAGGCCTTATTGAGCAGTTCTTC. This encodes CASSTLAGGLIEQFF.